Listed here is a single TCR beta chain. The antigen is not known. The data originate from a study of T cells in localized non-small cell lung cancer. General study findings and limits: Sequencing was limited to one tumor region, leaving the possibility of heterogeneity open. Adjacent lung had a median about 60 of the 100 largest tumor clones. Uninvolved nearby lung showed the greatest T cell clonality, exceeding that found in tumor.

Data came from immunoSEQ multiplex PCR; TCRdb stores just in-frame clones and leaves some out. The sample includes about 52,000 clones, 85% to 90% of them seen just once. The CDR3 is 18 residues long. Looked up from germline, CDR1 is WNHNN and CDR2 is SYGVQD (reference sequence). After removal of 3 bases from V and 0 bases from J, the junction contained 10 bases not matched to a gene. This clonotype was obtained from a female donor with stage II lung adenocarcinoma. Here the sequenced sample was PBMCs, taken before any cancer treatment. J is TRBJ2-4 and V is TRBV10-1; 8 positions agree with TRBD1. CDR3 coding DNA: TGCGCCAGCAGTGATAGGACAGGGAGAGAGCTAGCCAAAAACATTCAGTACTTC. It translates to CASSDRTGRELAKNIQYF.